Each of the 27 T cell receptor beta chains below was sequenced from the same sample in a study of cytomegalovirus exposure and HLA in healthy donors. PCR primers comprised 60 Vbeta and 13 Jbeta primers. Produced via immunoSEQ multiplex PCR; TCRdb's table is partial and in-frame only. This sample carries roughly 200,000 clones, around 81% of them seen once, and the ten largest clones take around 5.7%. The material sequenced was PBMCs. All receptors come from a man aged 35-49 years in good health and CMV-seronegative.

This rearrangement joins TRBV18 to TRBJ2-7, with D perhaps TRBD2 (5 bases). The CDR3 totals 14 residues. Trimming pared 3 bases from V and 4 bases from J, leaving 13 bases between. The germline CDR1 and CDR2 sequences are KGHSH and LQKENI. The CDR3 protein is CASSPRDSDYEQYF. CDR3 nucleotides: TGTGCCAGCTCACCCCGGGATAGCGATTACGAGCAGTACTTC.

V is TRBV19 and J is TRBJ1-5, with 8 positions matching TRBD1. This CDR3 has 16 amino acids. V was pared by 3 bases and J by 6 bases, with 10 bases of the junction left unmatched. The germline CDR1 and CDR2 sequences are LNHDA and SQIVND (reference sequence). The CDR3 nucleotides are TGTGCCAGTAGTATTCAGACCGGGACAGGCATTCAGCCCCAGCATTTT. It specifies CASSIQTGTGIQPQHF.

J is TRBJ2-7 and V is TRBV7-9; TRBD2 is a possible D gene (5 bases). Deletions cut 1 base from V and 0 bases from J, with 10 bases between. Germline V gene lookup returns CDR1 SEHNR and CDR2 FQNEAQ (reference sequence). The CDR3 runs to 15 residues. CDR3 region: CASSLELGSSYEQYF. CDR3 coding DNA: TGTGCCAGCAGCTTAGAACTGGGGAGCTCCTACGAGCAGTACTTC. Filled out from reference TRBV7-9 and TRBJ2-7, the complete variable domain reads DTGVSQNPRHKITKRGQNVTFRCDPISEHNRLYWYRQTLGQGPEFLTYFQNEAQLEKSRLLSDRFSAERPKGSFSTLEIQRTEQGDSAMYLCASSLELGSSYEQYFGPGTRLTVT.

The chain joins TRBV6-5 to TRBJ1-4; D remains unclear. Trimming took off 5 bases at V and 10 bases at J, with 11 bases between the two ends. Germline CDR1 reads MNHEY; CDR2 reads SVGAGI. The CDR3 has 12 amino acids. The CDR3 loop reads CASSGGSGKLFF. The CDR3 bases are TGTGCCAGCAGTGGAGGCAGCGGAAAACTGTTTTTT.

J is TRBJ2-2 and V is TRBV4-1; no reliable D call. The CDR3 contains 13 residues. Trimming left V 1 base short and J 6 bases short, with 6 bases between. Germline V lookup: CDR1 MGHRA, CDR2 YSYEKL. The CDR3 loop is CASSQGLPGELFF. The CDR3 region has the DNA TGCGCCAGCAGCCAAGGTCTACCCGGGGAGCTGTTTTTT.

The V gene is TRBV7-9, the J gene TRBJ1-4; maybe TRBD1 (6 bases). The CDR3 runs to 13 residues. V was trimmed by 8 bases and J by 3 bases, leaving 10 bases between them. The germline V gene encodes CDR1 SEHNR and CDR2 FQNEAQ (reference sequence). For the CDR3, the DNA is TGTGCCAGCCGGGAGGGGGCTAATGAAAAACTGTTTTTT. Translated, it gives CASREGANEKLFF.

The chain links TRBV7-2 to TRBJ2-1; 9 bases agree with TRBD2. The CDR3 is 18 residues long. J gave up 8 bases and V 1 base, and 15 bases lay outside the gene matches. CDR1 SGHTA and CDR2 FQGNSA come from the germline V gene. The DNA of the CDR3 is TGTGCCAGCAGCTTAGTGGGCCCAGCGGGGGGCTCGGGCGATGAGCAGTTCTTC. Protein: CASSLVGPAGGSGDEQFF.

The chain recombines TRBV30 with TRBJ1-4; 9 nucleotides line up with TRBD1. This CDR3 contains 14 residues. V trimming: 2 bases; J trimming: 7 bases; junction bases outside the gene matches: 5. Germline V gene lookup returns CDR1 GTSNPN and CDR2 SVGIG (reference sequence). The CDR3 sequence is CAWSRDRAPEKLFF. In DNA form, the CDR3 reads TGTGCCTGGAGTCGGGACAGGGCTCCTGAAAAACTGTTTTTT.

This chain connects TRBV9 to TRBJ1-2, with 11 bases identical to TRBD1. CDR1 SGDLS and CDR2 YYNGEE come from the germline V gene. The CDR3 totals 15 residues. V lost 4 bases, J lost 6 bases, and 8 bases stayed unmatched. The CDR3 here is CASSTRTGGDDGYTF. The CDR3 bases are TGTGCCAGCAGCACTCGGACAGGGGGCGATGATGGCTACACCTTC.

The V call is TRBV27, the J call TRBJ1-1; TRBD1 agrees at 7 bases. V shed 8 bases and J 5 bases; nucleotides not matched to a gene: 11. The CDR3 consists of 14 residues. Germline V CDR1 and CDR2: MNHEY, SMNVEV (reference sequence). Here the CDR3 reads CASRSRGMWTEAFF. The DNA of the CDR3 is TGTGCCAGCCGCTCCAGGGGGATGTGGACTGAAGCTTTCTTT.

The chain recombines TRBV11-3 with TRBJ2-5; 13 nucleotides agree with TRBD2. The ends lost 2 bases at V and 2 bases at J; junction bases unmatched: 2. Per the germline V gene, CDR1 is SGHNT and CDR2 is YENEEA. The CDR3 is 16 residues long. The CDR3 region has the DNA TGTGCCAGCAGCTTATGGGGACTAGCGGGACAAGAGACCCAGTACTTC. This sequence encodes CASSLWGLAGQETQYF.

The chain has TRBV28 and TRBJ2-4, with D tentatively TRBD1 (5 bases). Trimming took off 2 bases at V and 3 bases at J, with 11 bases between the two ends. This CDR3 is 15 amino acids long. CDR1 MDHEN and CDR2 SYDVKM come from the germline V gene. In nucleotides, the CDR3 is TGTGCCAGCAGTTTAGTTAAGGGGCACAAAAACATTCAGTACTTC. Translating gives CASSLVKGHKNIQYF. The variable domain in full, with the rest retrieved from reference TRBV28 and TRBJ2-4, is DVKVTQSSRYLVKRTGEKVFLECVQDMDHENMFWYRQDPGLGLRLIYFSYDVKMKEKGDIPEGYSVSREKKERFSLILESASTNQTSMYLCASSLVKGHKNIQYFGAGTRLSVL.

The CDR3 here is CASSRAATSNYGYTF. The CDR3 DNA reads as TGTGCCAGTAGTAGAGCCGCGACATCTAACTATGGCTACACCTTC. This chain connects TRBV19 to TRBJ1-2, with D unclear. V gave up 4 bases and J gave up 0 bases, with 12 bases separating them. CDR1 and CDR2 from the germline V gene are LNHDA and SQIVND (reference sequence). This CDR3 spans 15 amino acids.

Regarding this clone: The sample contains more than one DNA sequence encoding this CDR3. The chain couples TRBV14 to TRBJ1-3; D may be TRBD1 (5 bases). The CDR3 sequence is 12 residues long. In germline, CDR1 is SGHDN, CDR2 FVKESK. V gave up 8 bases and J gave up 0 bases, with 5 bases separating them. CDR3 DNA: TGTGCCAGCCAGGGCTCTGGAAACACCATATATTTT. Residues: CASQGSGNTIYF. Drawing the rest from reference TRBV14 and TRBJ1-3, the complete variable domain is EAGVTQFPSHSVIEKGQTVTLRCDPISGHDNLYWYRRVMGKEIKFLLHFVKESKQDESGMPNNRFLAERTGGTYSTLKVQPAELEDSGVYFCASQGSGNTIYFGEGSWLTVV.

In regard to this clone: The identical CDR3 is also encoded by other nucleotide sequences in the sample. This chain links TRBV5-1 with TRBJ2-2; D unresolved. CDR1 and CDR2 from the germline V gene are SGHRS and YFSETQ. This CDR3 has 15 amino acids. With 0 bases removed from V and 3 bases from J, the gap between germline ends came to 9 bases. CDR3 DNA sequence: TGCGCCAGCAGCTTGGCCGGAAGCGACACCGGGGAGCTGTTTTTT. Amino acids: CASSLAGSDTGELFF.

This clone was seen more than once but under ten times. The chain couples TRBV7-2 to TRBJ2-3, with TRBD2 as a possible D gene (7 bases). Germline V lookup: CDR1 SGHTA, CDR2 FQGNSA. V gave up 7 bases and J gave up 0 bases, with 14 bases separating them. This CDR3 region has 15 residues. CDR3 DNA sequence: TGTGCCAGCACCGGGGGGCGGGGGAGCACAGATACGCAGTATTTT. It codes for CASTGGRGSTDTQYF.

This clone has only one observation. This chain connects TRBV5-1 to TRBJ1-1, with D unclear. The CDR3 is made up of 15 amino acids. V lost 0 bases and J lost 2, with 11 bases in between. Germline lookup yields CDR1 SGHRS and CDR2 YFSETQ. CDR3 in amino acids: CASSLGVTANTEAFF. CDR3 coding DNA: TGCGCCAGCAGCTTGGGAGTCACAGCCAACACTGAAGCTTTCTTT. Filled out from reference TRBV5-1 and TRBJ1-1, the complete variable domain reads KAGVTQTPRYLIKTRGQQVTLSCSPISGHRSVSWYQQTPGQGLQFLFEYFSETQRNKGNFPGRFSGRQFSNSRSEMNVSTLELGDSALYLCASSLGVTANTEAFFGQGTRLTVV.

V gene TRBV7-8 combines with J gene TRBJ2-3, with TRBD2 matching 12 bases. CDR1 and CDR2 from the germline V gene are SGHVS and FQNEAQ. V dropped 5 bases and J dropped 7; count of bases not matched to a gene: 7. The CDR3 contains 15 residues. In nucleotides, the CDR3 is TGTGCCAGCAGCCCCGGGACTAGCGGGCTCTATACGCAGTATTTT. Translating it yields CASSPGTSGLYTQYF. Based on the CDR3 plus reference TRBV7-8 and TRBJ2-3, the full variable domain is GAGVSQSPRYKVAKRGQDVALRCDPISGHVSLFWYQQALGQGPEFLTYFQNEAQLDKSGLPSDRFFAERPEGSVSTLKIQRTQQEDSAVYLCASSPGTSGLYTQYFGPGTRLTVL.

This rearrangement joins TRBV19 to TRBJ1-1; 8 bases align to TRBD1. This CDR3 spans 13 amino acids. J lost 1 base, V lost 5 bases, and 0 bases had no gene match. Germline V gene sequence: CDR1 LNHDA, CDR2 SQIVND (reference sequence). The CDR3 is CASSDRGNTEAFF. The CDR3, as DNA: TGTGCCAGTAGTGACAGGGGGAACACTGAAGCTTTCTTT.

This chain joins TRBV9 and TRBJ1-2; tentative D call: TRBD1 (6 bases). V lost 0 bases and J lost 0, with 12 bases in between. This CDR3 region has 16 residues. Germline V CDR1 and CDR2: SGDLS, YYNGEE. Here the CDR3 DNA reads TGTGCCAGCAGCGTAGATGGGCGGACAGCTAACTATGGCTACACCTTC. As protein: CASSVDGRTANYGYTF.

This rearrangement joins TRBV27 to TRBJ2-5; D unresolved. The CDR3 length is 13 residues. The germline gives CDR1 MNHEY, CDR2 SMNVEV (reference sequence). The ends were cut back, 0 bases at V and 4 bases at J, with 6 bases in the middle. For the CDR3, the DNA is TGTGCCAGCAGTTTATCCTTCGGAGAGACCCAGTACTTC. This codes for CASSLSFGETQYF.

This clone has a single count. The chain carries TRBV18 and TRBJ2-7, with a tentative D call TRBD2 (5 bases). Germline CDR1 KGHSH, CDR2 LQKENI. Trimming left V 8 bases short and J 0 bases short, with 17 bases between. CDR3 length: 15 amino acids. The CDR3 region is CASQPGSSPSYEQYF. Written as DNA, the CDR3 is TGTGCCAGCCAGCCGGGGTCCTCCCCCTCCTACGAGCAGTACTTC.

The CDR3 DNA sequence: TGTGCCAGCAGTTCCGGGTCTAGGCTCGAAAAACTGTTTTTT. Translation gives CASSSGSRLEKLFF. The chain recombines TRBV2 with TRBJ1-4; D remains unclear. This CDR3 spans 14 amino acids. Trimming left V 5 bases short and J 8 bases short, with 15 bases between. Germline lookup yields CDR1 SNHLY and CDR2 FYNNEI.

The chain uses TRBV4-1 and TRBJ2-1, with 16 nucleotides matching TRBD2. CDR3 length equals 19 residues. Germline V gives CDR1 MGHRA, CDR2 YSYEKL. The V gene end was trimmed by 4 bases and the J gene end by 5 bases; junction bases not matched to a gene: 11. The chain's CDR3 is CASSRTGLAGGPGDNEQFF. In nucleotides, the CDR3 is TGCGCCAGCAGCCGAACGGGACTAGCGGGAGGGCCAGGGGACAATGAGCAGTTCTTC.

CDR3 amino acids: CASSPSDGDQPQHF. CDR3 coding DNA: TGTGCCAGCTCACCATCAGACGGGGATCAGCCCCAGCATTTT. V gene TRBV18 combines with J gene TRBJ1-5, with no clear D. The CDR3 sequence is 14 residues long. The V end was cut by 2 bases, the J end by 5 bases, with 10 bases between. CDR1 and CDR2 (germline): KGHSH, LQKENI.

Regarding this clone: One junction end does not reproduce the germline sequence, and a read error may be involved. The genes are TRBV7-9 and TRBJ1-5; D remains ambiguous. Germline V gene data show CDR1 as SEHNR and CDR2 as FQNEAQ (reference sequence). The CDR3 length is 12 residues. The DNA for the CDR3 is TGTTCCAGCAGCCTGAGGGATCAGCCCCAGCATTTT. Translation: CSSSLRDQPQHF.

The chain employs TRBV9 and TRBJ1-3; D remains ambiguous. V lost 4 bases, J lost 2 bases, and 16 bases lay in between. The germline CDR1 and CDR2 sequences are SGDLS and YYNGEE. The CDR3 is 16 amino acids. As DNA, the CDR3 is TGTGCCAGCAGCCCAACACACGGTGGGCCTGGAAACACCATATATTTT. Protein product: CASSPTHGGPGNTIYF. The full variable domain, in which reference TRBV9 and TRBJ1-3 provide the parts outside the CDR3, is DSGVTQTPKHLITATGQRVTLRCSPRSGDLSVYWYQQSLDQGLQFLIQYYNGEERAKGNILERFSAQQFPDLHSELNLSSLELGDSALYFCASSPTHGGPGNTIYFGEGSWLTVV.